The 14 T cell receptor beta chains reported below all come from one sample, sequenced in a study of post-analysis software for immune sequencing data. Sequencing libraries made from TCR beta cDNA carried unique molecular identifiers. TCRdb passed the PCR reads through MiXCR, listing each CDR3 protein once. The sample includes about 620,000 distinct CDR3 sequences, around 47% seen only once; the top ten take more than 1.5%. These receptors have no known antigen. Study conclusions and caveats: About 5 TRBV segments appeared more often in patients than in controls, and TRBV5-6, TRBV5-1 and TRBV20-1 were among these.

The material sequenced was blood. The receptors were gathered from a girl between 5 and 17 years old with multiple sclerosis.

V is TRBV28 and J is TRBJ1-4; D gene unclear. CDR1 MDHEN and CDR2 SYDVKM come from the germline V gene. Trimming took off 6 bases at V and 0 bases at J, with 11 bases between the two ends. The CDR3 contains 15 residues. CDR3 sequence reads: CASSQGSATNEKLFF. Written as DNA, the CDR3 is TGTGCCAGCAGCCAAGGCAGTGCAACTAATGAAAAACTGTTTTTT.

CDR3 sequence: CASSGGQGSGDTQYF. DNA for the CDR3: TGTGCCAGCAGCGGGGGACAGGGGTCGGGAGATACGCAGTATTTT. The V and J genes are TRBV5-6 and TRBJ2-3; TRBD1 matches at 10 bases. V shed 4 bases and J 5 bases; nucleotides not matched to a gene: 7. The CDR3 loop spans 15 amino acids. Germline assignment: CDR1 SGHDT and CDR2 YYEEEE. The entire variable domain, with the rest obtained from reference TRBV5-6 and TRBJ2-3, is as follows: DAGVTQSPTHLIKTRGQQVTLRCSPKSGHDTVSWYQQALGQGPQFIFQYYEEEERQRGNFPDRFSGHQFPNYSSELNVNALLLGDSALYLCASSGGQGSGDTQYFGPGTRLTVL.

The chain recombines TRBV20-1 with TRBJ2-1, with 10 bases matching TRBD2. V shed 1 base, J shed 8 bases, and the junction held 8 bases outside the gene matches. Germline V gives CDR1 DFQATT, CDR2 SNEGSKA (reference sequence). The CDR3 sequence is 15 residues long. Written as DNA, the CDR3 is TGCAGTGCTAGAGCAGGAGCGGGAGGGAGAGATGAGCAGTTCTTC. It codes for CSARAGAGGRDEQFF.

The chain links TRBV29-1 to TRBJ1-2; 8 bases agree with TRBD1. The germline gives CDR1 SQVTM, CDR2 ANQGSEA. With V trimmed by 6 bases and J by 2 bases, 8 bases remained unmatched. The CDR3 sequence is 14 residues long. The CDR3, as DNA: TGCAGCGTGAGCCATAGGACAGGGAACTATGGCTACACCTTC. It is translated as CSVSHRTGNYGYTF.

Worth noting for this clonotype: A much more abundant neighbour one base away suggests this may be a read error. The rearrangement joins TRBV4-1 to TRBJ2-7; D possibly corresponds to TRBD2 (5 bases). V was pared by 9 bases and J by 2 bases, with 17 bases between. The CDR3 is 14 amino acids. Germline V gene data show CDR1 as MGHRA and CDR2 as YSYEKL. The CDR3 DNA follows: TGCGCCAGGCCCCGGGAAGGATCTACCTACGAGCAGTACTTC. It encodes CARPREGSTYEQYF.

The chain joins TRBV18 to TRBJ2-5; D is possibly TRBD1 (5 bases). Between the trimmed V and J ends, which lost 3 bases and 6 bases, there was a span of 17 bases. The CDR3 runs to 15 residues. CDR1 is KGHSH and CDR2 is LQKENI in the germline V gene. The CDR3: CASSPTEYQRQTQYF. CDR3 DNA: TGTGCCAGCTCACCGACAGAGTACCAACGTCAGACCCAGTACTTC.

J is TRBJ2-1 and V is TRBV6-5; D gene unclear. The V and J ends lost 0 bases and 1 base respectively, with 1 base between them. Germline-derived CDR1 and CDR2 are MNHEY and SVGAGI. CDR3 length: 13 amino acids. The CDR3 protein is CASSYSSYNEQFF. The CDR3 coding sequence is TGTGCCAGCAGTTACTCATCCTACAATGAGCAGTTCTTC.

This sequence joins TRBV29-1 and TRBJ1-1; D not resolved. Germline V lookup: CDR1 SQVTM, CDR2 ANQGSEA. This CDR3 comprises 13 residues. V was clipped by 7 bases and J by 4 bases, with 16 bases between them. Here the CDR3 DNA reads TGCAGCGAACTGGACCCGCGGGGCACTGAAGCTTTCTTT. As protein: CSELDPRGTEAFF.

The chain is built from TRBV6-6 and TRBJ2-3; D is uncertain. Germline V gives CDR1 MNHNY, CDR2 SVGAGI (reference sequence). The CDR3 consists of 15 residues. The V end lost 2 bases, the J end lost 2 bases, and 11 bases lay between the germline ends. The CDR3 protein is CASSYQEKYTDTQYF. The CDR3 DNA reads as TGTGCCAGCAGTTACCAGGAGAAATACACAGATACGCAGTATTTT.

V gene TRBV20-1 combines with J gene TRBJ2-3, with TRBD2 matching 10 bases. J lost 2 bases, V lost 5 bases, and 4 bases had no gene match. Germline V gene sequence: CDR1 DFQATT, CDR2 SNEGSKA (reference sequence). There are 14 residues in the CDR3. In nucleotides, the CDR3 is TGCAGTGCTCTTAGCGGGGGGAACACAGATACGCAGTATTTT. It encodes CSALSGGNTDTQYF.

This clonotype was picked up a small number of times. V is TRBV10-3 and J is TRBJ2-1; possible D gene TRBD1, 6 bases. V lost 2 bases and J lost 5, with 19 bases in between. From germline, CDR1 is ENHRY and CDR2 SYGVKD. The CDR3 runs 17 residues. DNA for the CDR3: TGTGCCATCAGTGAGCGGGACACCCTGTTAGGTCACAATGAGCAGTTCTTC. This codes for CAISERDTLLGHNEQFF.

V and J are TRBV6-1 and TRBJ1-2; D might be TRBD1 (5 bases). CDR1 is MNHNS and CDR2 is SASEGT in the germline V gene. Trimming cost V 6 bases and J 4 bases, with 15 bases left between them. The CDR3 extends over 14 amino acids. CDR3 nucleotides: TGTGCCAGCAGCGCCAGGGCCCAGAGCTATGGCTACACCTTC. Its protein is CASSARAQSYGYTF.

For the CDR3, the DNA is TGTGCCAGCAGCACGCAGCGGGGGGGCTGCAATGAGCAGTTCTTC. It specifies CASSTQRGGCNEQFF. The chain recombines TRBV7-2 with TRBJ2-1, with 10 bases identical to TRBD2. Trimming at V came to 5 bases and at J to 6 bases, leaving 7 bases not matched to a gene. This CDR3 is 15 amino acids long. Germline CDR1 reads SGHTA; CDR2 reads FQGNSA.

This clonotype was found a few times. The chain uses TRBV5-4 and TRBJ2-5; TRBD1 agrees at 9 bases. Gene TRBJ2-7 matches the end of the DNA better, so the J call may be wrong. This CDR3 is 16 amino acids long. Germline V gene sequence: CDR1 SGHNT, CDR2 YYREEE (reference sequence). The CDR3 sequence is CASSLSMTGGAYEQYF. The CDR3 bases are TGTGCCAGCAGCTTATCCATGACAGGGGGGGCCTACGAGCAGTACTTC.